This T cell receptor (beta chain) was retrieved from a study of naive and memory T cell subsets (dated by TCRdb to 2016 to 2017). Looking at the study overall: Sorted naive and memory T cell subsets from peripheral blood were analyzed in the study using a UMI-based, open-source pipeline for TCR alpha and beta sequencing. Complete agreement was observed between the functional CMV T cell responses and the IgG serology results. RNA was DNase-treated and reverse transcribed with TCR constant-region primers, mostly using SuperScript III.

Trimming takes 2 bases from V and 1 base from J, and the germline ends sit 12 bases apart. Sequences DFQATT (CDR1) and SNEGSKA (CDR2) are obtained from the germline V gene (reference sequence). The CDR3, cysteine through phenylalanine, is 15 amino acids long. Just CDR3 DNA is preserved here, 45 bases in frame from base 1. The library was prepared using UMI-ligation and nested PCR. The beta constant-region primer consisted of an equimolar mixture of two oligonucleotides that together covered TRBC1 and TRBC2. T4 RNA ligase 1 ligated a single-stranded oligonucleotide carrying the SP2 primer and a 12-nucleotide UMI to the cDNA 3' end. The ligated cDNA went through four rounds of PCR with nested alpha and beta constant-region primers together with the SP2 primer. The ligation reaction was kept at 16 degrees C for roughly 19-24 hours. PCR2 was typically performed as a SYBR Green qPCR and was stopped at a predetermined threshold so that over-amplification was prevented. Agencourt AMPure XP magnetic beads were used for all purifications after the first. Library quantification was done by Qubit, followed by a TapeStation check on which the main peak was expected at around 650 bp. Sequencing of the pooled libraries was done on an Illumina MiSeq using v2 2x251 paired-end kits, which typically yielded roughly 0.9-2.1 million reads per sample. Each sample was pooled at 3.5 to 5 nM, and about 4.5-7% PhiX was included to help cluster recognition. The source study handled its data this way. FASTQ reads processed by Demultiplexor were assigned V and J genes by Decombinator through tag matching that tolerated a single base-pair mismatch. Collapsinator used UMIs to correct both sequencing errors and frequency errors arising from PCR heterogeneity. TCRs were translated and CDR3s were extracted from the conserved cysteine to the FGXG phenylalanine by CDR3Translator, with non-productive sequences being flagged. Gini, Shannon entropy and inverse Simpson indices were calculated on repertoires that had been subsampled to equal numbers of UMI-defined TCRs. Within the linear range, a power law was fitted by maximum likelihood to the distributions of clonotype abundance. Similar UMI counts, unique TCR numbers and clonal distributions were obtained with the pipeline and with MIGEC on one naive CD8 sample. The repertoires were searched for about 7,300 CMV-associated CDR3 sequences that had been compiled from VDJdb and a published dataset. TCRdb handled the public reads itself, with Q25 trimming in fastp and clone calling in MiXCR, and kept productive beta chains. Every CDR3 protein is listed once, alongside the most common genes and DNA of its rows. These V and J calls originate from TCRdb's pipeline instead of the authors' own analysis. The sample table holds 70,000 to 95,000 distinct CDR3 sequences, of which approximately 6.5% were seen once. 1.6% of the sample comes from the top ten.

A few counts support this clonotype. Its specific antigen is unknown. Base quality data are lacking; no much larger clone is found one base away. What the authors observed across the whole study: No ground truth was available to validate the repertoire findings for the naive and memory subsets. Single alpha or beta chain sequences, rather than paired alpha/beta receptors, were used to define clonotypes. Following error correction, more than 90% of naive TCR sequences occurred only once, which made naive abundance distributions much steeper than those of memory subsets. In both CD4 and CD8 cells, the Gini index increased while Shannon and inverse Simpson diversity decreased from naive through CM, EM and EMRA. TCR abundance followed a power law whose exponent differed between naive and memory subsets but was consistent across the three individuals. RNA-based TCR counts may be affected by expression changes linked to T cell activation and differentiation.

From the second PCR step onward, the TCR alpha chain libraries and the TCR beta chain libraries were amplified separately. The CMV status of each donor was determined by measuring IFNgamma production from CD4+ T cells after fresh PBMCs had been stimulated overnight with CMV viral lysate. CD4 T cells were positively selected using Miltenyi beads, after which CD8 T cells were positively selected from the CD4-negative fraction. After staining for CD3, CD4, CD8, CD45RA, CD27 and a live/dead dye, cells were sorted on a BD Aria II into four subsets based on CD45RA and CD27. Blood came from a few healthy volunteers, each fractionated into CD4 and CD8 T cells and then into four differentiation subsets. Around 120 ml of peripheral blood was collected from each donor, and PBMC were isolated from the blood using Ficoll-Paque PLUS density-gradient centrifugation. After sorting, cells were lysed in RLT buffer, RNA was extracted using a Qiagen RNeasy kit, and the extracted RNA was stored at -80 degrees C.

The sequence links TRBV20-1 to TRBJ2-4; tentative D gene TRBD1, with 6 bases matching. Sequenced material: central memory CD4+ T cells from blood. This sample's cell subset or site label indicates: central memory, CD45RA- CD27+. This TCR came from a human donor in good health. The CDR3 corresponds to CSARTTGLAKNIQYF. Here is the DNA: TGCAGTGCTAGAACTACAGGGCTGGCCAAAAACATTCAGTACTTC.